A single TCR beta chain is shown here with its context. The target antigen is unknown. This sample stems from a study of OX40 agonist ivuxolimab in advanced cancers. Overall study context: Patients received intravenous ivuxolimab every 2 weeks at 0.01 to 10 mg/kg. Prior anti-PD-1, anti-PD-L1 or anti-CTLA-4 therapy was allowed; less than 45% had some.

Sequencing was performed with immunoSEQ multiplex PCR; in TCRdb, only in-frame clones are kept and a portion is missing. The table shows 70,000 to 85,000 clones, with 80% to 85% occurring only once. Patients who had autoimmune disease history or got systemic immunosuppression were left out. Study-wide points: Antigen specificity remained undetermined for the expanded peripheral T cells.

This CDR3 has 15 residues. Trimming stripped 1 base from V and 1 base from J, with 11 bases between. Germline assignment: CDR1 SGHDT and CDR2 YYEEEE. The rearrangement links TRBV5-6 to TRBJ2-5; D call uncertain. This receptor was identified in an adult with an advanced solid tumor such as melanoma, head and neck, liver or kidney cancer. Material: CD4+ or CD8+ T cells sorted from blood, obtained in a trial of the OX40 agonist ivuxolimab. This CDR3 reads CASSLPEQLQETQYF. In DNA, the CDR3 is TGTGCCAGCAGCTTGCCTGAACAGCTCCAAGAGACCCAGTACTTC.